A selection of T cell receptor beta chains follows, all from one sample in a study of glioma-infiltrating T cells. MiXCR, run by TCRdb on the multiplex PCR reads, gives a single entry per CDR3 protein. The top ten clones hold 5% to 5.5% of a sample with fewer than 200,000 distinct CDR3 sequences, more than 35% of them seen once. The source material was glioma tissue, nonneoplastic brain tissue, or PBMCs (not recorded which). The receptors stem from a human donor with low-grade glioma or glioblastoma, undergoing nonglioma brain surgery, or in good health (not recorded which). CDR3s include the opening cysteine and the closing phenylalanine or tryptophan. The D gene is left open where the match is weak.

V gene: TRBV4-1; J gene: TRBJ2-4; D gene: NA; CDR3 length: 18; CDR3 protein: CASSQDRGGGLAKNIQYF
V gene: TRBV7-2; J gene: TRBJ2-4; D gene: TRBD1; CDR3 length: 15; CDR3 protein: CASSPDRGRGNIQYF
V gene: TRBV10-3; J gene: TRBJ1-1; D gene: NA; CDR3 length: 13; CDR3 protein: CTIKGRRNTEAFF
V gene: TRBV4-1; J gene: TRBJ2-3; D gene: NA; CDR3 length: 17; CDR3 protein: CASSQLRVGGKRDTQYF
V gene: TRBV6-1; J gene: TRBJ2-1; D gene: NA; CDR3 length: 13; CDR3 protein: CASRLNLATEQFF
V gene: TRBV20-1; J gene: TRBJ2-1; D gene: TRBD2; CDR3 length: 15; CDR3 protein: CSALGLAGGAYEQFF
V gene: TRBV28; J gene: TRBJ2-1; D gene: TRBD2; CDR3 length: 14; CDR3 protein: CASRLPGGVNEQFF
V gene: TRBV7-8; J gene: TRBJ2-1; D gene: TRBD2; CDR3 length: 15; CDR3 protein: CASSLGGLASNEQFF
V gene: TRBV27; J gene: TRBJ2-7; D gene: TRBD1; CDR3 length: 13; CDR3 protein: CASRGTGTAEQYF
V gene: TRBV27; J gene: TRBJ2-7; D gene: NA; CDR3 length: 14; CDR3 protein: CASISPPTSYEQYF
V gene: TRBV14; J gene: TRBJ2-1; D gene: TRBD1; CDR3 length: 14; CDR3 protein: CASRRQGDNNEQFF
V gene: TRBV4-1; J gene: TRBJ2-7; D gene: TRBD2; CDR3 length: 15; CDR3 protein: CASSQAIAGVYEQYF
V gene: TRBV27; J gene: TRBJ2-1; D gene: NA; CDR3 length: 13; CDR3 protein: CASSIRRYNEEFF
V gene: TRBV28; J gene: TRBJ2-1; D gene: TRBD2; CDR3 length: 16; CDR3 protein: CASSPASGGSYNEQFF
V gene: TRBV5-4; J gene: TRBJ2-7; D gene: TRBD1; CDR3 length: 14; CDR3 protein: CASSLRTGEYEQYF
V gene: TRBV14; J gene: TRBJ2-2; D gene: NA; CDR3 length: 16; CDR3 protein: CASSQDYGQNTGEMFF
V gene: TRBV27; J gene: TRBJ2-3; D gene: TRBD2; CDR3 length: 14; CDR3 protein: CASSLREGTDTQYF
V gene: TRBV7-2; J gene: TRBJ2-2; D gene: TRBD2; CDR3 length: 16; CDR3 protein: CASSLVRGAHTGELFF
V gene: TRBV29-1; J gene: TRBJ2-7; D gene: NA; CDR3 length: 13; CDR3 protein: CSVNRDTTSEQYF
V gene: TRBV19; J gene: TRBJ2-2; D gene: NA; CDR3 length: 16; CDR3 protein: CASSIAGPGAAGELFF
V gene: TRBV7-9; J gene: TRBJ2-7; D gene: TRBD2; CDR3 length: 14; CDR3 protein: CASSFVAGGVEQYF
V gene: TRBV28; J gene: TRBJ2-5; D gene: NA; CDR3 length: 14; CDR3 protein: CASLDRVGQETQYF
V gene: TRBV5-1; J gene: NA; D gene: NA; CDR3 length: 16; CDR3 protein: CASSLGVAATFNEQFF
V gene: TRBV12-3/TRBV12-4; J gene: TRBJ1-6; D gene: TRBD1; CDR3 length: 14; CDR3 protein: CASSRQGVGSPLHF
V gene: TRBV24-1; J gene: TRBJ2-5; D gene: NA; CDR3 length: 15; CDR3 protein: CATSDPSAYQETQYF
V gene: TRBV3-1; J gene: TRBJ2-1; D gene: NA; CDR3 length: 17; CDR3 protein: CASSPSVGGYSYNEQFF
V gene: TRBV2; J gene: TRBJ1-5; D gene: NA; CDR3 length: 14; CDR3 protein: CASAWTVDNQPQHF
V gene: TRBV5-1; J gene: TRBJ2-7; D gene: TRBD2; CDR3 length: 13; CDR3 protein: CATTLAGEKEQYF
V gene: TRBV11-3; J gene: TRBJ2-7; D gene: NA; CDR3 length: 14; CDR3 protein: CASSSPRQNDEQYF
V gene: TRBV20-1; J gene: TRBJ2-3; D gene: NA; CDR3 length: 14; CDR3 protein: CSARDRGSTDTQYF
V gene: TRBV11-2; J gene: TRBJ2-1; D gene: NA; CDR3 length: 17; CDR3 protein: CASSQEEGLYSYNEQFF
V gene: TRBV28; J gene: TRBJ1-2; D gene: NA; CDR3 length: 14; CDR3 protein: CASSSNRVGYGYTF